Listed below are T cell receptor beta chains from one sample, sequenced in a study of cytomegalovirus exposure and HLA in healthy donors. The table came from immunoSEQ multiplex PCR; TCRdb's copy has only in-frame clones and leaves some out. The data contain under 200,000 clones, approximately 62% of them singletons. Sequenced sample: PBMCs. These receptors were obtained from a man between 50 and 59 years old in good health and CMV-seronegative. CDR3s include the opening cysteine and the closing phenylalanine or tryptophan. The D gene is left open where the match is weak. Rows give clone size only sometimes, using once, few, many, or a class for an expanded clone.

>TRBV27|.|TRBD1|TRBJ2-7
TGTGCCAGCAGTCCGACAGGGTCGTCCTACGAGCAGTACTTC
CASSPTGSSYEQYF
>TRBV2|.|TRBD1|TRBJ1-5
TGTGCCAGCTCAAAACAGGGGGCTTTTCAGCCCCAGCATTTT
CASSKQGAFQPQHF
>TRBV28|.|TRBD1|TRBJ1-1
TGTGCCAGCAGTCTACAGGGGGGGGAACTTGAAGCTTTCTTT
CASSLQGGELEAFF
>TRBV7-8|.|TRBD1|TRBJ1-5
TGTGCCAGCAGCCGGGGACAGGGGCGTCAGCCCCAGCATTTT
CASSRGQGRQPQHF
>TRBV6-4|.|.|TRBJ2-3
TGTGCCAGCAGTGAGAGGGGGACAGATACGCAGTATTTT
CASSERGTDTQYF
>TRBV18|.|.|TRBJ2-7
TGTGCCAGCTCACCACCGGCCAGGTCGGTGCAGTACTTC
CASSPPARSVQYF
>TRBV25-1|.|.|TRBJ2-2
TGTGCCAGCAGTGAAGGGGGGGGGCTGGCCGGGGAGCTGTTTTTT
CASSEGGGLAGELFF
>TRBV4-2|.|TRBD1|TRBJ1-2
TGTGCCAGCAGCGCAACAGGGGGCGATGGCTACACCTTC
CASSATGGDGYTF
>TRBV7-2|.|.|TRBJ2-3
TGTGCCAGCGGGAAAGGGTTCGGGGCAGATACGCAGTATTTT
CASGKGFGADTQYF
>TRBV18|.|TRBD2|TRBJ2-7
TGTGCCAGCTCACCACCGGGAGGGGTCCGCTCCTACGAGCAGTACTTC
CASSPPGGVRSYEQYF
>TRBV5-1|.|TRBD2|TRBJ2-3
TGCGCCAGCAGCTTGCTAGCGGGGGGCAACACAGATACGCAGTATTTT
CASSLLAGGNTDTQYF
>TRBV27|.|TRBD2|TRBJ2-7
TGTGCCAGCAGCATAGCGGGGGGGTACGAGCAGTACTTC
CASSIAGGYEQYF
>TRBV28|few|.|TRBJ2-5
TGTGCCATCGGCGGGGCTCGGGAGACCCAGTACTTC
CAIGGARETQYF
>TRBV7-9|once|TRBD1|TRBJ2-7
TGTGCCAGCAGCTTAGGGGTCAGGGGGCGGGTCCACGAGCAGTACTTC
CASSLGVRGRVHEQYF
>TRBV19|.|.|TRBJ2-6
TGTGCCAGTAGTACATCGACAGTTCCTGGGGCCAACGTCCTGACTTTC
CASSTSTVPGANVLTF
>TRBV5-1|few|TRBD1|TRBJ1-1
TGCGCCAGCAGCACGGGGGACAGGGGGCTGAACACTGAAGCTTTCTTT
CASSTGDRGLNTEAFF
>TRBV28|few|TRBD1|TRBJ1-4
TGTGCCAGCACAGACAGGGGCCCAGGAAATGAAAAACTGTTTTTT
CASTDRGPGNEKLFF
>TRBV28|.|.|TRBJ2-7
TGTGCCAGCGTGGAGTCAGGGGCTACCACCTACGAGCAGTACTTC
CASVESGATTYEQYF
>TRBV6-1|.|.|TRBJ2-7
TGTGCCAGCAGGTCCCCCGGGACTTCCGCCTACGAGCAGTACTTC
CASRSPGTSAYEQYF
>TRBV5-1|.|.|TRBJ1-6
TGCGCCAGCAGCTTCGCCGGTTACTATAATTCACCCCTCCACTTT
CASSFAGYYNSPLHF
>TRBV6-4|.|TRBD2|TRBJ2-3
TGTGCCAGCAGTTCTAGCGGGGGGGCCCCAGATACGCAGTATTTT
CASSSSGGAPDTQYF
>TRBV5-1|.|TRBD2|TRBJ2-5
TGCGCCAGCAGCTTGAGCGGGGGTCGCCAAGAGACCCAGTACTTC
CASSLSGGRQETQYF
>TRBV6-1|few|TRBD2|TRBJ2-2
TGTGCCAGTCGGGTGGGACTAGCGGGGGCAGGGGAGCTGTTTTTT
CASRVGLAGAGELFF
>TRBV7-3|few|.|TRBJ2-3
TGTGCCAGCAGCCTCGGCGGCCCCACGCAGTATTTT
CASSLGGPTQYF
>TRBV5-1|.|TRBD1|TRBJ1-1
TGCGCCAGCAGCTGGGGACAGGCGATGAACACTGAAGCTTTCTTT
CASSWGQAMNTEAFF
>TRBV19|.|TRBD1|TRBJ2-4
TGTGCCAGTACCCCAGAGGGACAGGGGGCCAACATTCAGTACTTC
CASTPEGQGANIQYF
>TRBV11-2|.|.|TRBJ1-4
TGTGCCAGCAGCTTAGACAGGGGACGGACTAATGAAAAACTGTTTTTT
CASSLDRGRTNEKLFF
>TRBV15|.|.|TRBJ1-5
TGTGCCACCAGCAGACCCGGGGAGGGCAATCAGCCCCAGCATTTT
CATSRPGEGNQPQHF
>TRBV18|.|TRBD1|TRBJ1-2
TGTGCCAGCTCACGACAGACAGGGGGCTGGTATGGCTACACCTTC
CASSRQTGGWYGYTF
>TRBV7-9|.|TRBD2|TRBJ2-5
TGTGCCAGCAGCTTAGCCGGGGGGGCCGGGGAGACCCAGTACTTC
CASSLAGGAGETQYF
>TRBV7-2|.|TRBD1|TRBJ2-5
TGTGCCAGCAGCTTAGGGGGGACAGGAGAAGAGACCCAGTACTTC
CASSLGGTGEETQYF
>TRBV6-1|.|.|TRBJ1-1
TGTGCCAGCAGCCCCTCGACTATGAACACTGAAGCTTTCTTT
CASSPSTMNTEAFF
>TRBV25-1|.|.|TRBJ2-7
TGTGCCAGCACTCACCTGCAGGGGTACGAGCAGTACTTC
CASTHLQGYEQYF
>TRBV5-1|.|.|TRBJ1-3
TGCGCCAGCAGCCCATTAGACAGCTCTGGAAACACCATATATTTT
CASSPLDSSGNTIYF
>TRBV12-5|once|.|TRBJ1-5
TGTGCTAGTGCCGAGCTACGGGTTAGCAATCAGCCCCAGCATTTT
CASAELRVSNQPQHF
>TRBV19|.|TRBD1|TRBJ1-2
TGTGCCAGTAAATTAGGGACAGGGCCCTACTATGGCTACACCTTC
CASKLGTGPYYGYTF
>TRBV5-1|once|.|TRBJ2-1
TGCGCCAGCAGCCCCTCGGGGGACAGCTACAATGAGCAGTTCTTC
CASSPSGDSYNEQFF
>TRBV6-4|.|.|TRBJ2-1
TGTGCCAGCAGTGACTCCAGGGGGCGGGGGGGCCTCGGTGTCAATGAGCAGTTCTTC
CASSDSRGRGGLGVNEQFF
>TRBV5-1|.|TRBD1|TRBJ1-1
TGCGCCAGCAGCATCCACAGGGGGGCGAACACTGAAGCTTTCTTT
CASSIHRGANTEAFF
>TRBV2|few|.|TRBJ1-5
TGTGCCAGCAGTGCGGGAAGCAATAGCAATCAGCCCCAGCATTTT
CASSAGSNSNQPQHF
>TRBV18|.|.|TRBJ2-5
TGTGCCAGCTCACCAAGCCTCCAAGAGACCCAGTACTTC
CASSPSLQETQYF
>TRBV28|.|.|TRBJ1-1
TGTGCTATTGGGTGGGCATCAATGAACACTGAAGCTTTCTTT
CAIGWASMNTEAFF
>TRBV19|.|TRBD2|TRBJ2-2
TGTGCCAGTAAACTTCTAGCGGGGGGGACCGGGGAGCTGTTTTTT
CASKLLAGGTGELFF
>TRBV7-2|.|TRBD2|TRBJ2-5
TGTGCCAGCAGCTTAGCTGGGGCTAGCGGGGGCCAAGAGACCCAGTACTTC
CASSLAGASGGQETQYF
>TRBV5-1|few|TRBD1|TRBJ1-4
TGCGCCAGCAGCTTGCGTCAGGGGGCCGAAAAACTGTTTTTT
CASSLRQGAEKLFF
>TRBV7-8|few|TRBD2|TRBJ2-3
TGTGCCAGCAGCTCCCCTAGGACTAGCGGCACAGATACGCAGTATTTT
CASSSPRTSGTDTQYF
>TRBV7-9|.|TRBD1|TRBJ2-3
TGTGCCAGCAGCTTCTTTTTAGGACAGGGTATCGCAGATACGCAGTATTTT
CASSFFLGQGIADTQYF
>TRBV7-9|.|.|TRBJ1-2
TGTGCCAGCAGCCCGACAGGAGTCTATGGCTACACCTTC
CASSPTGVYGYTF